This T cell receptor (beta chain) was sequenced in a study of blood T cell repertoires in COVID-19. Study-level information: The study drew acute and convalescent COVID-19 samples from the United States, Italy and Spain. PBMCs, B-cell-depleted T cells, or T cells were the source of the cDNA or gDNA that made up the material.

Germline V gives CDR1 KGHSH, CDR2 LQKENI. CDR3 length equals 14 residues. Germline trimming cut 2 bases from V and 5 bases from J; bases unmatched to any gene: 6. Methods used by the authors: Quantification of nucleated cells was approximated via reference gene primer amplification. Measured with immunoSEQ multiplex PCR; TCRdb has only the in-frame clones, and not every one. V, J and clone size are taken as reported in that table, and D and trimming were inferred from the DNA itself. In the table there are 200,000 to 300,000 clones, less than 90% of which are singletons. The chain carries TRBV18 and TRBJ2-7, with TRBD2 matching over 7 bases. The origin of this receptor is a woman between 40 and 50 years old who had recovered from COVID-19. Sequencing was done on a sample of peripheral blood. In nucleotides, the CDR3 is TGTGCCAGCTCACCAGGGACTACCACTGACGAGCAGTACTTC. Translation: CASSPGTTTDEQYF.